These 30 T cell receptor beta chains were all obtained from the same sample, sequenced in a study of blood T cell repertoires in COVID-19. Clones were sequenced by immunoSEQ multiplex PCR, and TCRdb holds only the in-frame ones, with some missing. The top ten clones hold under 2% of a sample with some 320,000 clones, around 85% of them seen once. The specimen sequenced was PBMCs or T cells enriched from blood (not recorded which). These receptors all come from a woman aged 25 to 39 who had been exposed to COVID-19.

J is TRBJ1-6 and V is TRBV4-1; possible D gene TRBD1, 6 bases. The CDR3 is 14 residues long. Looked up from germline, CDR1 is MGHRA and CDR2 is YSYEKL. Trimming removed 1 base at V and 9 bases at J, with 10 bases between. CDR3 in amino acids: CASSQVPTGSPLHF. The DNA of the CDR3 is TGCGCCAGCAGCCAAGTTCCGACAGGTTCACCCCTCCACTTT.

The chain uses TRBV5-5 and TRBJ1-2; 9 nucleotides agree with TRBD1. The ends lost 5 bases at V and 4 bases at J; junction bases unmatched: 6. The CDR3 consists of 14 residues. The V gene's germline CDR1 is SGHKS and CDR2 YYEKEE (reference sequence). The CDR3 loop reads CASSSGTGSYGYTF. CDR3 DNA sequence: TGTGCCAGCAGTTCCGGGACAGGGTCCTATGGCTACACCTTC.

CDR3 sequence: CASSVGAGGLSGELFF. DNA for the CDR3: TGTGCCAGCAGCGTAGGGGCAGGGGGCCTTTCCGGGGAGCTGTTTTTT. The chain is built from TRBV9 and TRBJ2-2; 8 nucleotides agree with TRBD1. After removal of 0 bases from V and 6 bases from J, the junction contained 7 bases not matched to a gene. Germline values: CDR1 SGDLS, CDR2 YYNGEE. This CDR3 is built from 16 residues.

Here the CDR3 reads CASSPRGTGVPGNTIYF. The CDR3, as DNA: TGTGCCAGCAGCCCAAGGGGGACAGGGGTGCCTGGAAACACCATATATTTT. The chain recombines TRBV5-4 with TRBJ1-3; 10 nucleotides match TRBD1. The CDR3 extends over 17 amino acids. J was trimmed by 2 bases and V by 4 bases; bases with no gene match: 9. Looked up from germline, CDR1 is SGHNT and CDR2 is YYREEE (reference sequence).

This chain uses TRBV11-2 with TRBJ2-1, with D tentatively TRBD2 (6 bases). The CDR3 sequence is 11 residues long. The germline V and J ends were trimmed by 0 bases and 13 bases, with 7 bases remaining between them. Germline V CDR1 and CDR2: SGHAT, FQNNGV. DNA of the CDR3: TGTGCCAGCAGCTTAGAACTAGCACAGTTCTTC. Protein sequence: CASSLELAQFF.

The gene calls are TRBV12-3 or TRBV12-4 and TRBJ1-1; D gene ambiguous. The CDR3 is 11 amino acids. The V end was cut by 8 bases, the J end by 1 base, with 5 bases between. The CDR3 is CASGGNTEAFF. CDR3 DNA: TGTGCCAGCGGAGGGAACACTGAAGCTTTCTTT.

The count of this clone is one. The gene calls are TRBV5-5 and TRBJ1-2; 8 bases fit TRBD1. With 2 bases clipped from V and 2 bases from J, the junction kept 2 bases outside the gene matches. Germline V gene data show CDR1 as SGHKS and CDR2 as YYEKEE (reference sequence). CDR3 length equals 14 residues. CDR3 sequence: CASSFRDRNYGYTF. CDR3 bases: TGTGCCAGCAGCTTTCGGGACAGGAACTATGGCTACACCTTC.

V gene TRBV3-1 (or the pseudogene TRBV3-2) combines with J gene TRBJ2-7; 9 bases are shared with TRBD2. V trimming: 3 bases; J trimming: 5 bases; junction bases outside the gene matches: 8. The CDR3 is 15 residues long. Germline V gives CDR1 LGHDT, CDR2 YNNKEL (reference sequence). CDR3 in amino acids: CASSHLAGAGNEQYF. CDR3 nucleotide sequence: TGTGCCAGCAGCCACTTAGCGGGAGCTGGCAACGAGCAGTACTTC.

This clone was found once. The V call is TRBV2, the J call TRBJ2-3; 7 nucleotides align to TRBD2. Trimming cost V 3 bases and J 6 bases; bases outside gene matches: 0. This CDR3 is built from 12 residues. From germline, CDR1 is SNHLY and CDR2 FYNNEI. CDR3 in DNA: TGTGCCAGCAGTGAGGGGGGGGATACGCAGTATTTT. Protein sequence: CASSEGGDTQYF.

CDR3 residues: CASSPMSSYNEQFF. Here the CDR3 DNA reads TGTGCCAGCAGCCCAATGAGCTCCTACAATGAGCAGTTCTTC. V usage is TRBV7-2 and J usage is TRBJ2-1; D gene unclear. This CDR3 is built from 14 residues. In germline, CDR1 is SGHTA, CDR2 FQGNSA. Between the trimmed V and J ends, which lost 5 bases and 0 bases, there was a span of 8 bases.

CDR3 bases: TGTGCCAGCAGCGTAGACGGACAGATCTACGAGCAGTACTTC. It yields the protein CASSVDGQIYEQYF. This chain connects TRBV9 to TRBJ2-7, with D perhaps TRBD1 (6 bases). The CDR3 length is 14 residues. Germline V gene sequence: CDR1 SGDLS, CDR2 YYNGEE. V lost 0 bases and J 3 bases, leaving 10 bases between the germline ends. The full variable domain, with the rest looked up from reference TRBV9 and TRBJ2-7, is DSGVTQTPKHLITATGQRVTLRCSPRSGDLSVYWYQQSLDQGLQFLIQYYNGEERAKGNILERFSAQQFPDLHSELNLSSLELGDSALYFCASSVDGQIYEQYFGPGTRLTVT.

V usage is TRBV5-1 and J usage is TRBJ2-2, with D possibly matching TRBD1 (6 bases). The CDR3 runs 16 residues. Germline assignment: CDR1 SGHRS and CDR2 YFSETQ. V was trimmed by 3 bases and J by 7 bases, leaving 19 bases between them. The CDR3 spells CASSSRAGEGGGELFF. DNA of the CDR3: TGCGCCAGCAGCTCTCGCGCAGGGGAAGGCGGCGGGGAGCTGTTTTTT.

The gene calls are TRBV5-6 and TRBJ1-2; TRBD1 might be the D (6 bases). CDR3 length: 16 residues. The V gene's germline CDR1 is SGHDT and CDR2 YYEEEE. V lost 6 bases, J lost 0 bases, and 18 bases lay in between. The chain's CDR3 is CASKGFRGLANYGYTF. CDR3 coding DNA: TGTGCCAGCAAAGGATTCAGGGGCCTGGCTAACTATGGCTACACCTTC.

This chain joins TRBV9 and TRBJ2-1, with TRBD2 matching 10 bases. CDR1 SGDLS and CDR2 YYNGEE come from the germline V gene. The CDR3 runs to 20 residues. Germline trimming cut 0 bases from V and 0 bases from J; bases unmatched to any gene: 12. Here the CDR3 reads CASSVGGSGGPLPSYNEQFF. The CDR3 DNA is TGTGCCAGCAGCGTAGGCGGTAGCGGGGGGCCACTACCCTCCTACAATGAGCAGTTCTTC.

This clone was recorded a few times. This chain joins TRBV10-3 and TRBJ1-5; D ambiguous. CDR3 length: 13 residues. V shed 3 bases and J shed 7 bases, with 10 bases lying between them. The germline V gene encodes CDR1 ENHRY and CDR2 SYGVKD. The CDR3 DNA follows: TGTGCCATCAGTGAAGGCGAGAGGCAGCCCCAGCATTTT. Translating it yields CAISEGERQPQHF.

V usage is TRBV6-2 or TRBV6-3 and J usage is TRBJ2-1; 8 bases fit TRBD1. Trimming removed 5 bases from V and 8 bases from J; junction bases left unmatched: 8. CDR1 is MNHEY, CDR2 SVGEGT, per germline. The CDR3 runs 14 residues. The CDR3 coding sequence is TGTGCCAGCAGTCCCGGACAGGGTATCGATGAGCAGTTCTTC. This sequence encodes CASSPGQGIDEQFF.

This sequence joins TRBV6-5 and TRBJ1-5; maybe TRBD1 (6 bases). The V and J ends lost 6 bases and 7 bases respectively, with 16 bases between them. CDR1 MNHEY and CDR2 SVGAGI come from the germline V gene. The length of the CDR3 is 14 residues. The CDR3 loop is CASRNRVMRQPQHF. The CDR3 DNA is TGTGCCAGCAGAAACAGGGTTATGAGGCAGCCCCAGCATTTT.

This chain links TRBV3-1 (or the pseudogene TRBV3-2) with TRBJ2-2; TRBD2 matches at 15 bases. The V gene's germline CDR1 is LGHDT and CDR2 YNNKEL (reference sequence). V gave up 5 bases and J gave up 5 bases; unmatched junction bases: 6. CDR3 size: 17 residues. As DNA, the CDR3 is TGTGCCAGCAGCTACGGACTAGCGGGGGGGCGTACCGGGGAGCTGTTTTTT. The encoded protein is CASSYGLAGGRTGELFF.

The chain joins TRBV4-3 to TRBJ2-2; tentatively, D is TRBD2 (5 bases). CDR1 is LGHNA, CDR2 YSLEER, per germline. The CDR3 has 16 residues. The germline V and J ends were trimmed by 4 bases and 0 bases, with 12 bases remaining between them. This CDR3 reads CASSPFGVANTGELFF. The CDR3 nucleotides are TGCGCCAGCAGCCCTTTCGGGGTCGCGAACACCGGGGAGCTGTTTTTT.

In this sample, this clone turned up once. The rearrangement uses TRBV3-1 (or the pseudogene TRBV3-2) and TRBJ2-7; 10 bases map to TRBD1. Looked up from germline, CDR1 is LGHDT and CDR2 is YNNKEL (reference sequence). V was clipped by 7 bases and J by 5 bases; unmatched bases: 11. The CDR3 totals 15 residues. The CDR3 bases are TGTGCCAGCACCTTCGCGGGACAGGGGTTAGACGAGCAGTACTTC. As protein: CASTFAGQGLDEQYF.

The chain has TRBV5-4 and TRBJ1-2; TRBD1 might be the D (6 bases). With 1 base removed from V and 2 bases from J, the gap between germline ends came to 9 bases. Germline V gene lookup returns CDR1 SGHNT and CDR2 YYREEE (reference sequence). CDR3 size: 14 residues. The CDR3 loop reads CASSLTGLNYGYTF. The CDR3 DNA is TGTGCCAGCAGCTTGACAGGGCTCAACTATGGCTACACCTTC.

This sequence joins TRBV29-1 and TRBJ2-1; D is ambiguous. Germline CDR1 reads SQVTM; CDR2 reads ANQGSEA. This CDR3 comprises 11 residues. Trimming shortened V by 4 bases and J by 6 bases, and 7 bases separated the two germline ends. CDR3 sequence: CSVAGRNEQFF. Here the CDR3 DNA reads TGCAGCGTTGCAGGTCGCAATGAGCAGTTCTTC.

The chain uses TRBV3-1 (or the pseudogene TRBV3-2) and TRBJ2-3, with 8 nucleotides matching TRBD2. V lost 0 bases to trimming and J lost 2 bases; unmatched junction nucleotides: 7. CDR3 size: 17 residues. Germline V gene data show CDR1 as LGHDT and CDR2 as YNNKEL (reference sequence). CDR3 in DNA: TGTGCCAGCAGCCAAGATAGGCGACTAGCGTACACAGATACGCAGTATTTT. Translation gives CASSQDRRLAYTDTQYF.

This clone was seen only a few times. The CDR3 sequence is CASSLDRGEKLFF. The CDR3 bases are TGCGCCAGCAGCCTAGACAGGGGTGAAAAACTGTTTTTT. The rearrangement links TRBV5-1 to TRBJ1-4, with 8 nucleotides matching TRBD1. The CDR3 loop spans 13 amino acids. V lost 4 bases to trimming and J lost 7 bases; unmatched junction nucleotides: 3. CDR1 is SGHRS, CDR2 YFSETQ, per germline.

The genes are TRBV10-3 and TRBJ2-5, with TRBD2 identical over 7 bases. CDR3 length: 14 residues. CDR1 is ENHRY, CDR2 SYGVKD, per germline. V was clipped by 5 bases and J by 5 bases; unmatched bases: 8. The CDR3 nucleotides read TGTGCCATCAGTCCCGGGACTACGGGGGAGACCCAGTACTTC. This encodes CAISPGTTGETQYF.

The chain uses TRBV6-5 and TRBJ1-3; no clear D gene. The ends were cut back, 7 bases at V and 7 bases at J, with 14 bases in the middle. Per germline, CDR1 MNHEY and CDR2 SVGAGI. This CDR3 has 13 amino acids. CDR3 nucleotides: TGTGCCAGCACCGACCCCCGGGTGAACACCATATATTTT. This sequence encodes CASTDPRVNTIYF.

The V call is TRBV30, the J call TRBJ1-1; D perhaps matches TRBD1 (6 bases). The CDR3 is 14 amino acids. The germline V gene encodes CDR1 GTSNPN and CDR2 SVGIG (reference sequence). V was clipped by 0 bases and J by 1 base, with 9 bases between them. CDR3 sequence (DNA): TGTGCCTGGAGTGTTCTAGGGGGGAACACTGAAGCTTTCTTT. Translating it yields CAWSVLGGNTEAFF.

V usage is TRBV27 and J usage is TRBJ2-1; D possibly corresponds to TRBD1 (6 bases). Trimming removed 5 bases from V and 7 bases from J, with 21 bases in between. This CDR3 is 16 amino acids long. Per germline, CDR1 MNHEY and CDR2 SMNVEV (reference sequence). The CDR3 loop is CASSPKSGVRGNEQFF. DNA for the CDR3: TGTGCCAGCAGTCCGAAATCAGGGGTAAGGGGGAATGAGCAGTTCTTC.

V gene TRBV20-1 combines with J gene TRBJ1-5; TRBD1 is a possible D gene (5 bases). CDR3 size: 13 residues. CDR1 DFQATT and CDR2 SNEGSKA come from the germline V gene (reference sequence). V lost 3 bases and J 6 bases, leaving 12 bases between the germline ends. CDR3 residues: CSASFRASQPQHF. The CDR3 DNA reads as TGCAGTGCTAGTTTCAGGGCAAGTCAGCCCCAGCATTTT.

The chain links TRBV14 to TRBJ2-1; 7 positions agree with TRBD2. Losses at the gene ends were 0 bases for V and 4 bases for J; bases not matched to a gene: 6. CDR3 length: 16 residues. Germline lookup yields CDR1 SGHDN and CDR2 FVKESK. In nucleotides, the CDR3 is TGTGCCAGCAGCCAAGATTCGGGAGGATCTTACAATGAGCAGTTCTTC. Translated, it gives CASSQDSGGSYNEQFF.